There are many counts of the clone carrying this TCR beta chain. Its antigen is unidentified. Losses at the gene ends were 4 bases for V and 6 bases for J; bases not matched to a gene: 14. Per the germline V gene, CDR1 is SGHTA and CDR2 is FQGTGA. This CDR3 has 17 amino acids. The data stem from a study of T cell repertoires in cytomegalovirus infection. As for the study in general: It was the public TCR beta signatures that indicated both CMV infection and matching HLA type.

General study results and limits: People with CMV and the relevant HLA were identified by cumulative public TCR beta family frequency. The ex vivo response was dominated by HLA-C-restricted CMV-specific TCR beta clonotypes.

TCRdb reanalysed the reads using MiXCR and keeps one entry per CDR3 protein. Of some 68,000 distinct CDR3 sequences detected, 20% to 25% appear once; the ten largest clones hold roughly three quarters. This clonotype was sampled from a human donor in good health (CMV status not recorded). Some clones in this sample may be carry-over from other donors' samples. The specimen sequenced was PBMCs, sequenced either directly or after in vitro stimulation (not recorded which). The chain carries TRBV7-3 and TRBJ2-2; 7 bases align to TRBD1. The CDR3, as DNA: TGTGCCAGCAGCTCCATAGACAGGGTGGTCCGCCCCGGGGAGCTGTTTTTT. It yields the protein CASSSIDRVVRPGELFF.